These 21 T cell receptor beta chains came from one sample sequenced in a study of blood T cell repertoires in COVID-19 (dated by TCRdb to about 2020). Libraries came from the immunoSEQ multiplex PCR assay. This immuneACCESS table, as held by TCRdb, lists in-frame sequences with V and J called but not all clones. Of the missing ones, under half trace to an unresolved V gene in checked studies; the others have no known cause. The sample table records 150,000 to 200,000 clones; approximately 80% of these occur just once. In total, the top ten clones hold around 6.9% of the sample. Specimen: peripheral blood. The receptors derive from a man aged 60-69 years with acute or convalescent COVID-19.

The chain combines TRBV30 with TRBJ1-5; D might be TRBD1 (6 bases). The V and J ends lost 7 bases and 3 bases respectively, with 7 bases between them. The CDR3 length is 11 residues. The V gene's germline CDR1 is GTSNPN and CDR2 SVGIG (reference sequence). The CDR3 DNA reads as TGTGCCTCAGGGGTCAATCAGCCCCAGCATTTT. It specifies CASGVNQPQHF.

The V gene is TRBV5-1, the J gene TRBJ2-3, with a weak D call TRBD2 (6 bases). The CDR3 has 18 amino acids. Germline CDR1 is SGHRS and CDR2 is YFSETQ. The V gene lost 4 bases and the J gene lost 0 bases, with 21 bases spanning the gap. The CDR3 DNA is TGCGCCAGCAGCGGACTGGGACTCACCTTCACTAGCACAGATACGCAGTATTTT. It yields the protein CASSGLGLTFTSTDTQYF. The full variable domain, its missing parts supplied by reference TRBV5-1 and TRBJ2-3, is KAGVTQTPRYLIKTRGQQVTLSCSPISGHRSVSWYQQTPGQGLQFLFEYFSETQRNKGNFPGRFSGRQFSNSRSEMNVSTLELGDSALYLCASSGLGLTFTSTDTQYFGPGTRLTVL.

Turning to this clone: Other DNA sequences in the sample encode the same CDR3. The rearrangement joins TRBV18 to TRBJ1-2, with D possibly being TRBD1 (5 bases). The CDR3 extends over 13 amino acids. From germline, CDR1 is KGHSH and CDR2 LQKENI. The V gene lost 2 bases and the J gene lost 8 bases, with 12 bases spanning the gap. DNA for the CDR3: TGTGCCAGCTCACCATCGGACACCCGGGGCTACACCTTC. Translating gives CASSPSDTRGYTF.

This chain uses TRBV24-1 with TRBJ1-6, with D tentatively TRBD1 (6 bases). There are 18 residues in the CDR3. V lost 12 bases to trimming and J lost 5 bases, with 28 bases between them. Germline-derived CDR1 and CDR2 are KGHDR and SFDVKD. The DNA for the CDR3 is TGTGCCTTCGTCAAGCCCCGATTCTGGGGGCATGATAATTCACCCCTCCACTTT. This translates into CAFVKPRFWGHDNSPLHF.

This clone occurred a few times. The V gene is TRBV16, the J gene TRBJ1-1, with D perhaps TRBD1 (5 bases). The germline CDR1 and CDR2 sequences are KGHSY and FQNENV. CDR3 length: 12 amino acids. The germline V and J ends were trimmed by 4 bases and 11 bases, with 14 bases remaining between them. The chain's CDR3 is CASSLGQTSAFF. The CDR3 DNA sequence: TGTGCCAGCAGCCTTGGACAAACCTCCGCTTTCTTT. Full variable domain (missing parts from reference TRBV16 and TRBJ1-1): GEEVAQTPKHLVRGEGQKAKLYCAPIKGHSYVFWYQQVLKNEFKFLISFQNENVFDETGMPKERFSAKCLPNSPCSLEIQATKLEDSAVYFCASSLGQTSAFFGQGTRLTVV.

The chain couples TRBV7-3 to TRBJ2-3; D possibly corresponds to TRBD2 (6 bases). CDR1 is SGHTA and CDR2 is FQGTGA in the germline V gene. The CDR3 totals 15 residues. V was pared by 4 bases and J by 2 bases, with 13 bases between. This chain's CDR3 is CASSSFGSDTDTQYF. The CDR3 bases are TGTGCCAGCAGCTCCTTCGGGAGTGACACAGATACGCAGTATTTT.

The gene calls are TRBV9 and TRBJ1-1; a possible D gene is TRBD1 (6 bases). V lost 3 bases to trimming and J lost 3 bases, with 12 bases between them. The germline gives CDR1 SGDLS, CDR2 YYNGEE. The CDR3 is made up of 14 amino acids. The CDR3 coding sequence is TGTGCCAGCAGCGGACGACAGGCTCACACTGAAGCTTTCTTT. Residues: CASSGRQAHTEAFF. The variable domain in full, with the rest retrieved from reference TRBV9 and TRBJ1-1, is DSGVTQTPKHLITATGQRVTLRCSPRSGDLSVYWYQQSLDQGLQFLIQYYNGEERAKGNILERFSAQQFPDLHSELNLSSLELGDSALYFCASSGRQAHTEAFFGQGTRLTVV.

The chain is built from TRBV9 and TRBJ2-3; 9 positions agree with TRBD2. V shed 0 bases, J shed 5 bases, and the junction held 4 bases outside the gene matches. Germline V gives CDR1 SGDLS, CDR2 YYNGEE. This CDR3 is 15 amino acids long. The CDR3 DNA is TGTGCCAGCAGCGTAGTAGCGGGGGACCGAGATACGCAGTATTTT. This encodes CASSVVAGDRDTQYF.

This clone was seen many times. This CDR3 reads CAISGGGRAPDEQFF. In nucleotides, the CDR3 is TGTGCCATCAGTGGAGGGGGGAGGGCCCCCGATGAGCAGTTCTTC. The chain carries TRBV10-3 and TRBJ2-1, with D tentatively TRBD2 (7 bases). The germline V gene encodes CDR1 ENHRY and CDR2 SYGVKD. Trimming left V 4 bases short and J 8 bases short, with 18 bases between. The CDR3 spans 15 residues.

The chain carries TRBV2 and TRBJ2-7; 10 bases are a match to TRBD1. J was trimmed by 0 bases and V by 6 bases; bases with no gene match: 5. In germline, CDR1 is SNHLY, CDR2 FYNNEI. The CDR3 is made up of 15 amino acids. The CDR3 DNA reads TGTGCCAGCAGGGGGACAGGGGCCCCCTCCTACGAGCAGTACTTC. Translated, it gives CASRGTGAPSYEQYF. Filled out from reference TRBV2 and TRBJ2-7, the complete variable domain reads EPEVTQTPSHQVTQMGQEVILRCVPISNHLYFYWYRQILGQKVEFLVSFYNNEISEKSEIFDDQFSVERPDGSNFTLKIRSTKLEDSAMYFCASRGTGAPSYEQYFGPGTRLTVT.

CDR3 amino acids: CASGPGSSYEQYF. For the CDR3, the DNA is TGTGCCAGCGGCCCCGGGTCCTCGTACGAGCAGTACTTC. This chain uses TRBV2 with TRBJ2-7, with D unclear. This CDR3 is 13 amino acids long. CDR1 is SNHLY and CDR2 is FYNNEI in the germline V gene. V was cut by 8 bases and J by 4 bases, with 15 bases left in between. The full variable domain, in which reference TRBV2 and TRBJ2-7 provide the parts outside the CDR3, is EPEVTQTPSHQVTQMGQEVILRCVPISNHLYFYWYRQILGQKVEFLVSFYNNEISEKSEIFDDQFSVERPDGSNFTLKIRSTKLEDSAMYFCASGPGSSYEQYFGPGTRLTVT.

V and J are TRBV19 and TRBJ2-7; tentatively, D is TRBD2 (6 bases). The germline V gene has CDR1 LNHDA and CDR2 SQIVND (reference sequence). This CDR3 is built from 13 residues. Trimming cost V 4 bases and J 6 bases, with 13 bases left between them. CDR3 DNA: TGTGCCAGTAGTACCGCGGGAATAGGCGAGCAGTACTTC. Its protein is CASSTAGIGEQYF.

V and J are TRBV18 and TRBJ1-2, with 10 bases identical to TRBD1. Germline CDR1 KGHSH, CDR2 LQKENI. The length of the CDR3 is 15 residues. Trimming at V came to 5 bases and at J to 2 bases, leaving 5 bases not matched to a gene. CDR3 in amino acids: CASSSGTGANYGYTF. The DNA for the CDR3 is TGTGCCAGCTCATCAGGGACAGGGGCAAACTATGGCTACACCTTC.

The chain combines TRBV19 with TRBJ1-1, with 9 bases identical to TRBD1. The CDR3 spans 16 residues. From germline, CDR1 is LNHDA and CDR2 SQIVND (reference sequence). J lost 1 base, V lost 4 bases, and 7 bases had no gene match. The CDR3 nucleotides read TGTGCCAGTAGTACCTCACCGGGACAGGGGAACACTGAAGCTTTCTTT. Translation gives CASSTSPGQGNTEAFF.

The chain couples TRBV14 to TRBJ1-1, with no clear D. CDR1 is SGHDN and CDR2 is FVKESK in the germline V gene. The ends were cut back, 2 bases at V and 1 base at J, with 14 bases in the middle. The CDR3 is 16 residues long. This chain's CDR3 is CASSQSPGESNTEAFF. The CDR3 DNA sequence: TGTGCCAGCAGCCAATCGCCTGGGGAGTCGAACACTGAAGCTTTCTTT. The full variable domain, completed using reference TRBV14 and TRBJ1-1, is EAGVTQFPSHSVIEKGQTVTLRCDPISGHDNLYWYRRVMGKEIKFLLHFVKESKQDESGMPNNRFLAERTGGTYSTLKVQPAELEDSGVYFCASSQSPGESNTEAFFGQGTRLTVV.

The chain recombines TRBV19 with TRBJ1-2; 10 bases agree with TRBD1. The V gene end was trimmed by 4 bases and the J gene end by 2 bases; junction bases not matched to a gene: 4. CDR3 length: 15 residues. Germline V gives CDR1 LNHDA, CDR2 SQIVND (reference sequence). DNA of the CDR3: TGTGCCAGTAGTACCCCGGGACAGGGGAACTATGGCTACACCTTC. Protein product: CASSTPGQGNYGYTF.

The chain has TRBV7-2 and TRBJ1-2, with 8 bases lining up with TRBD1. CDR1 and CDR2 from the germline V gene are SGHTA and FQGNSA. Unmatched junction bases numbered 6, after V lost 3 bases and J lost 6 bases. This CDR3 is 14 amino acids long. The CDR3 reads CASSFQGAGDGYTF. For the CDR3, the DNA is TGTGCCAGCAGCTTTCAGGGGGCGGGAGATGGCTACACCTTC.

This clone was seen only once. The V gene is TRBV29-1, the J gene TRBJ1-2, with TRBD1 identical over 8 bases. V lost 3 bases to trimming and J lost 4 bases; unmatched junction nucleotides: 1. The CDR3 spans 12 residues. Germline V CDR1 and CDR2: SQVTM, ANQGSEA. The CDR3 spells CSVDQGAYGYTF. The CDR3 DNA reads TGCAGCGTTGATCAGGGGGCCTATGGCTACACCTTC.

The chain uses TRBV6-5 and TRBJ1-3; D gene unclear. Trimming stripped 8 bases from V and 0 bases from J, with 14 bases between. CDR3 size: 15 residues. Germline lookup yields CDR1 MNHEY and CDR2 SVGAGI. Here the CDR3 DNA reads TGTGCCAGCTCCCAAGCGGGCTCCTCTGGAAACACCATATATTTT. Protein product: CASSQAGSSGNTIYF.

The genes are TRBV21-1 and TRBJ2-3; no check of the table's D call, TRBD1, against the DNA was made. TRBV21-1 is marked as a pseudogene. The CDR3 loop spans 18 amino acids. CDR3: CASSKSLTGTGGADTQYF. The CDR3 coding sequence is TGTGCCAGCAGCAAATCTCTAACCGGGACAGGGGGCGCAGATACGCAGTATTTT.

There are a few counts of this clone. This chain connects TRBV2 to TRBJ1-2; D remains ambiguous. The CDR3 sequence is 10 residues long. Looked up from germline, CDR1 is SNHLY and CDR2 is FYNNEI. Trimming left V 6 bases short and J 6 bases short, with 5 bases between. The CDR3 region is CASRENGYTF. In nucleotides, the CDR3 is TGTGCCAGCAGAGAGAATGGCTACACCTTC.